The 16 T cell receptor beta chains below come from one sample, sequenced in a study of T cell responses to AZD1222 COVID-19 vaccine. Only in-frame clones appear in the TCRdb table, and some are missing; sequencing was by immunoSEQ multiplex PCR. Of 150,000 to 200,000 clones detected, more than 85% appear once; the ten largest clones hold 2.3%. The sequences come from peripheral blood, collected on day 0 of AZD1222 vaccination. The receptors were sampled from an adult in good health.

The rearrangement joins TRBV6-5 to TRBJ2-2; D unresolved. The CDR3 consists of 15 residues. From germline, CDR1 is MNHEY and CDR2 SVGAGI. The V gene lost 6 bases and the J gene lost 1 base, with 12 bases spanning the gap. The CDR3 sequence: CASRSASLNTGELFF. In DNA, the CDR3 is TGTGCCAGCAGATCGGCATCCCTGAACACCGGGGAGCTGTTTTTT.

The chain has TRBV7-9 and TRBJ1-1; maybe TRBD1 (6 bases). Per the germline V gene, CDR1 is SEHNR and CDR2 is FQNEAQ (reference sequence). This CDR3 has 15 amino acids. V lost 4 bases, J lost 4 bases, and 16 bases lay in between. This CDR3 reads CASSSLGGRGTEAFF. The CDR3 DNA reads TGTGCCAGCAGCTCCTTAGGGGGAAGGGGCACTGAAGCTTTCTTT.

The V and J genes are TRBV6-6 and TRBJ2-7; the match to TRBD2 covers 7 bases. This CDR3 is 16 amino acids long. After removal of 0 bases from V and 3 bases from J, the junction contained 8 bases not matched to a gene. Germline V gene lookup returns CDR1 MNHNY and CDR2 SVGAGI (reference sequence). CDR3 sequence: CASSYSNQGGYYEQYF. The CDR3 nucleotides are TGTGCCAGCAGTTACTCGAACCAGGGAGGGTACTACGAGCAGTACTTC.

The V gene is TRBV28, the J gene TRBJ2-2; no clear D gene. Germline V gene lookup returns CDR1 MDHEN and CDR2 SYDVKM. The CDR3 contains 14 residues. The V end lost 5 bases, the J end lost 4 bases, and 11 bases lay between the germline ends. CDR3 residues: CASSTQIGTGELFF. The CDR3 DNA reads TGTGCCAGCAGTACCCAAATAGGCACCGGGGAGCTGTTTTTT.

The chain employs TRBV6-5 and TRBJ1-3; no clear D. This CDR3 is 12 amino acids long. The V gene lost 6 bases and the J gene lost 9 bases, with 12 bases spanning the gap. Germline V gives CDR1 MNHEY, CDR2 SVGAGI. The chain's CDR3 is CASRTEGGTIYF. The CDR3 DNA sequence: TGTGCCAGCAGGACCGAGGGCGGCACCATATATTTT.

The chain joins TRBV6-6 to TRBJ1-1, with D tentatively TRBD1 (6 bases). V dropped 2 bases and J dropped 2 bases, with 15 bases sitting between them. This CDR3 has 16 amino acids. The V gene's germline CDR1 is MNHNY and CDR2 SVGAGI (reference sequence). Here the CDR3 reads CASSYGMAGTNTEAFF. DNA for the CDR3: TGTGCCAGCAGTTACGGTATGGCAGGGACAAACACTGAAGCTTTCTTT.

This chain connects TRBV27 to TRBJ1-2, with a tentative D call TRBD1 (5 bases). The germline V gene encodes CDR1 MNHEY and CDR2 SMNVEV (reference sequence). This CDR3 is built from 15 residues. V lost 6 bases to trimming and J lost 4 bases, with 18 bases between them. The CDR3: CASSHQAGLGYGYTF. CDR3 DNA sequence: TGTGCCAGCAGCCACCAGGCGGGGCTGGGCTATGGCTACACCTTC.

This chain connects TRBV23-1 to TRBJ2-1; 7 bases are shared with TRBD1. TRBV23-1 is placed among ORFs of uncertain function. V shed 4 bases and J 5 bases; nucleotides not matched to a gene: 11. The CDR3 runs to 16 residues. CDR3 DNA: TGCGCCAGCAGTCTTAGGGGGCCCCCCCATGACAATGAGCAGTTCTTC. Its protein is CASSLRGPPHDNEQFF.

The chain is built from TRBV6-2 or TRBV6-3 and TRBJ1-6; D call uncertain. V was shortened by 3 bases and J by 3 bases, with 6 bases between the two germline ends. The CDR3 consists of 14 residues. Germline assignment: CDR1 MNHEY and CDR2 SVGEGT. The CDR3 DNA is TGTGCCAGCAGTTATGGGGACTATAATTCACCCCTCCACTTT. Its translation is CASSYGDYNSPLHF.

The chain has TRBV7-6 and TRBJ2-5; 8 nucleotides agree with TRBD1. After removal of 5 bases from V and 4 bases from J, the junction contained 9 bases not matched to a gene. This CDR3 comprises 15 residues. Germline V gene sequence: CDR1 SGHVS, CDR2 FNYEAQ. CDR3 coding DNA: TGTGCCAGCAGCCCCCTACCTACAGGGGGAGAGACCCAGTACTTC. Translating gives CASSPLPTGGETQYF.

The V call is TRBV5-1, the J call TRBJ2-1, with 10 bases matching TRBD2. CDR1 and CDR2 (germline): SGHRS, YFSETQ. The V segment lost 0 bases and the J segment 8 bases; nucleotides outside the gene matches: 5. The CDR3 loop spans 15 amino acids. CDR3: CASSLAASGSDEQFF. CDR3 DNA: TGCGCCAGCAGCTTGGCGGCTAGCGGGAGCGATGAGCAGTTCTTC. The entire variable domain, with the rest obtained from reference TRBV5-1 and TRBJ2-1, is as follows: KAGVTQTPRYLIKTRGQQVTLSCSPISGHRSVSWYQQTPGQGLQFLFEYFSETQRNKGNFPGRFSGRQFSNSRSEMNVSTLELGDSALYLCASSLAASGSDEQFFGPGTRLTVL.

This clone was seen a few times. CDR3 DNA sequence: TGTGCCAGTAGTAACCAGGGGACAGGGAATAATTCACCCCTCCACTTT. Protein sequence: CASSNQGTGNNSPLHF. V and J are TRBV19 and TRBJ1-6; 9 bases match TRBD1. Unmatched junction bases numbered 6, after V lost 4 bases and J lost 5 bases. This CDR3 comprises 16 residues. CDR1 and CDR2 (germline): LNHDA, SQIVND (reference sequence).

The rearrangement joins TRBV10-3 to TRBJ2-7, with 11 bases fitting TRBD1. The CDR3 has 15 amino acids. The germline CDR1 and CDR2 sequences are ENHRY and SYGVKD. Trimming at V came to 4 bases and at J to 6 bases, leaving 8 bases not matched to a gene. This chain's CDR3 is CAISGMDRGRIEQYF. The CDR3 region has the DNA TGTGCCATCAGTGGGATGGACAGGGGGCGGATCGAGCAGTACTTC.

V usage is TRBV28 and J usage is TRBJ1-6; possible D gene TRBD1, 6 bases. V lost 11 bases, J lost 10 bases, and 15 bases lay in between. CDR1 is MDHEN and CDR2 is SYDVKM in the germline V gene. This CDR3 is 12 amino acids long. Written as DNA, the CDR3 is TGTGCCGCGAGGGGGGCGGAATCACCCCTCCACTTT. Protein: CAARGAESPLHF.

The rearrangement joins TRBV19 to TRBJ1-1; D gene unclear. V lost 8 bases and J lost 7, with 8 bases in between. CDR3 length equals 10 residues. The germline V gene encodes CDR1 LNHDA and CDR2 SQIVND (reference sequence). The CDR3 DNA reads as TGTGCCAGTGGGTGGCGTGAAGCTTTCTTT. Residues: CASGWREAFF.

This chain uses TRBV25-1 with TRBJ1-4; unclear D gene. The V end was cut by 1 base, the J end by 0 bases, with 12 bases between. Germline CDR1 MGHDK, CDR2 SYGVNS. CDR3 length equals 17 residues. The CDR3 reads CASSESEFGATNEKLFF. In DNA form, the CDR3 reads TGTGCCAGCAGTGAATCCGAATTTGGAGCAACTAATGAAAAACTGTTTTTT.